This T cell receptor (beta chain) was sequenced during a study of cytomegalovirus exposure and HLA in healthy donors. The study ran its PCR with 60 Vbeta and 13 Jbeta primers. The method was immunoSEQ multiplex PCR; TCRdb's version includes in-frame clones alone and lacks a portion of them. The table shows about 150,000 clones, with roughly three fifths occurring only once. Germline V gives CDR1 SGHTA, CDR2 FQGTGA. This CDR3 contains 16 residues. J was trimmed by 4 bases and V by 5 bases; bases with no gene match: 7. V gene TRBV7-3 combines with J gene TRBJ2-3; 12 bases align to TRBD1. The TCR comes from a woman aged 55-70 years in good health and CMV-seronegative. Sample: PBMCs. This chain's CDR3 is CASSRAGQGASDTQYF. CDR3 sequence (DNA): TGTGCCAGCAGCCGTGCGGGACAGGGGGCCTCAGATACGCAGTATTTT.